Shown below are 3 T cell receptor beta chains from a single sample sequenced in a study of cytomegalovirus exposure and HLA in healthy donors. TCRdb's table, derived via immunoSEQ multiplex PCR, lists solely in-frame clones and lacks some. The sample gives 150,000 or so clones, around nine tenths of which show up once; about 3% is in the top ten. The specimen sequenced was PBMCs. These receptors all come from a woman aged 18-29 years in good health and CMV-seropositive.

This clone was seen more than once but under ten times. CDR3 amino acids: CASITGDGYTF. DNA of the CDR3: TGTGCCAGTATCACGGGGGACGGCTACACCTTC. The chain employs TRBV19 and TRBJ1-2, with a tentative D call TRBD1 (5 bases). CDR1 is LNHDA, CDR2 SQIVND, per germline (reference sequence). The CDR3 spans 11 residues. V gave up 7 bases and J gave up 8 bases, with 11 bases separating them.

The genes are TRBV2 and TRBJ2-6; D is perhaps TRBD1 (5 bases). The CDR3 runs to 12 residues. Germline-derived CDR1 and CDR2 are SNHLY and FYNNEI. The ends were cut back, 11 bases at V and 0 bases at J, with 5 bases in the middle. The CDR3 spells CADSSGANVLTF. CDR3 DNA: TGTGCCGACAGCTCTGGGGCCAACGTCCTGACTTTC.

The chain uses TRBV13 and TRBJ1-5; D not certain. The CDR3 extends over 13 amino acids. The V gene's germline CDR1 is PRHDT and CDR2 FYEKMQ (reference sequence). Trimming removed 0 bases at V and 6 bases at J, with 6 bases between. The DNA of the CDR3 is TGTGCCAGCAGCTTAGGCGGAGGTCAGCCCCAGCATTTT. It yields the protein CASSLGGGQPQHF.